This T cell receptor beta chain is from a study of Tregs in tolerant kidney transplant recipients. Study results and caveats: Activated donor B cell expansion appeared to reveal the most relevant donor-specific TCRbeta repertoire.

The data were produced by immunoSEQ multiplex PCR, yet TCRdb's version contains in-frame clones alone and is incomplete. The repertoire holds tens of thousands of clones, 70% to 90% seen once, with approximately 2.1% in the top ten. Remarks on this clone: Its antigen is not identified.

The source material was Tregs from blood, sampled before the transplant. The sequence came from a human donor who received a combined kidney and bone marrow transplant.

For the CDR3, the DNA is TGTGCCAGCAGTGAGCGGACAGGGTGGGCACATAGCTCCTACGAGCAGTACTTC. It encodes CASSERTGWAHSSYEQYF. V is TRBV6-1 and J is TRBJ2-7; 8 bases agree with TRBD1. Germline V gene lookup returns CDR1 MNHNS and CDR2 SASEGT. Trimming removed 3 bases from V and 0 bases from J; junction bases left unmatched: 13. This CDR3 has 18 residues.